This T cell receptor (beta chain) was identified during a study of blood T cell repertoires in COVID-19. Study-level background: The origin of the acute and convalescent COVID-19 samples was the United States, Italy and Spain. Nucleic acid was either cDNA or gDNA, and it came from T cells, B-cell-depleted T cells, or PBMCs.

Authors' data handling: Scientists estimated how many nucleated cells there were by amplifying reference gene primers. Repertoires were generated with immunoSEQ multiplex PCR, while TCRdb's copy carries only in-frame clones and drops some. That table gives V, J and clone size, and the DNA gave D and trimming. Here the sample spans about 82,000 clones, 80% being singletons. The germline V gene has CDR1 SGHDT and CDR2 YYEEEE. V was clipped by 4 bases and J by 4 bases; unmatched bases: 4. CDR3 size: 14 residues. This TCR came from a middle-aged woman with active or convalescent COVID-19. The sequenced sample consisted of peripheral blood. The chain couples TRBV5-6 to TRBJ1-2, with 10 bases that match TRBD1. CDR3 region: CASSTGDRGYGYTF. The CDR3 DNA reads TGTGCCAGCAGCACGGGGGACAGGGGCTATGGCTACACCTTC.